Following are 32 T cell receptor beta chains from one sample sequenced in a study of beta chain features in type 1 diabetes. The authors reverse transcribed all of the isolated RNA, so sequencing captured expressed TCRB transcripts. The repertoire was sequenced with immunoSEQ multiplex PCR; TCRdb's copy has only in-frame clones and lacks some. The sample includes around 13,000 clones, 35% to 55% of them seen just once. The sequencing input was stem cell memory CD4+ T cells from blood. Receptors were obtained from a man aged 18 to 30 in good health.

The genes are TRBV29-1 and TRBJ1-5, with 7 bases fitting TRBD1. The V gene's germline CDR1 is SQVTM and CDR2 ANQGSEA. With V trimmed by 7 bases and J by 2 bases, 5 bases remained unmatched. This CDR3 is built from 13 residues. The CDR3 bases are TGCAGCGGGAAGGGGGCAGGCAATCAGCCCCAGCATTTT. Its translation is CSGKGAGNQPQHF.

V and J are TRBV6-1 and TRBJ1-1; 10 bases are a match to TRBD1. There are 14 residues in the CDR3. Germline-derived CDR1 and CDR2 are MNHNS and SASEGT. Losses at the gene ends were 7 bases for V and 4 bases for J; bases not matched to a gene: 6. The CDR3 sequence is CASILTGGITEAFF. The DNA for the CDR3 is TGTGCCAGCATCCTGACAGGGGGCATCACTGAAGCTTTCTTT.

The CDR3 region has the DNA TGTGCCAGTCAAAACGACAGGGGGTCCTACGAGCAGTACTTC. Protein product: CASQNDRGSYEQYF. The genes are TRBV19 and TRBJ2-7; TRBD1 matches at 9 bases. The V gene's germline CDR1 is LNHDA and CDR2 SQIVND (reference sequence). This CDR3 is built from 14 residues. V lost 8 bases to trimming and J lost 1 base; unmatched junction nucleotides: 6.

The chain couples TRBV14 to TRBJ2-1; TRBD1 might be the D (6 bases). The CDR3 contains 15 residues. Germline assignment: CDR1 SGHDN and CDR2 FVKESK. V gave up 1 base and J gave up 7 bases, with 14 bases separating them. The CDR3 bases are TGTGCCAGCAGCCAAGTATTCGGGACACCTAATGAGCAGTTCTTC. Amino acids: CASSQVFGTPNEQFF.

The J gene is TRBJ1-2, the V gene TRBV2, with D possibly being TRBD1 (6 bases). Trimming shortened V by 2 bases and J by 8 bases, and 18 bases separated the two germline ends. The CDR3 runs 15 residues. CDR1 SNHLY and CDR2 FYNNEI come from the germline V gene. Written as DNA, the CDR3 is TGTGCCAGCAGTGAATTACCCAGGGACAAAGACGGCTACACCTTC. Its protein product is CASSELPRDKDGYTF. The whole variable domain, filled in from reference TRBV2 and TRBJ1-2, reads EPEVTQTPSHQVTQMGQEVILRCVPISNHLYFYWYRQILGQKVEFLVSFYNNEISEKSEIFDDQFSVERPDGSNFTLKIRSTKLEDSAMYFCASSELPRDKDGYTFGSGTRLTVV.

The chain couples TRBV7-9 to TRBJ1-6, with D hard to call. The length of the CDR3 is 15 residues. V lost 2 bases, J lost 0 bases, and 5 bases lay in between. The germline V gene encodes CDR1 SEHNR and CDR2 FQNEAQ (reference sequence). The CDR3 sequence: CASSLLSSYNSPLHF. In DNA form, the CDR3 reads TGTGCCAGCAGCTTATTGAGCTCCTATAATTCACCCCTCCACTTT.

J is TRBJ1-6 and V is TRBV9; D is uncertain. Germline assignment: CDR1 SGDLS and CDR2 YYNGEE. This CDR3 is 16 amino acids long. V was trimmed by 1 base and J by 2 bases, leaving 10 bases between them. The CDR3 sequence: CASSVLGSTYNSPLHF. The CDR3 DNA reads TGTGCCAGCAGCGTATTGGGCAGCACCTATAATTCACCCCTCCACTTT.

The chain uses TRBV5-5 and TRBJ2-3; D remains unclear. Germline CDR1 SGHKS, CDR2 YYEKEE (reference sequence). This CDR3 has 13 amino acids. Trimming took 0 bases from V and 3 from J, leaving 5 bases between them. CDR3 sequence reads: CASSLEPTDTQYF. In DNA form, the CDR3 reads TGTGCCAGCAGCTTGGAGCCAACAGATACGCAGTATTTT.

This clone was detected only a few times. The J gene is TRBJ1-3, the V gene TRBV5-6; 8 bases match TRBD1. With V trimmed by 3 bases and J by 0 bases, 5 bases remained unmatched. The length of the CDR3 is 16 residues. Germline-derived CDR1 and CDR2 are SGHDT and YYEEEE. The CDR3 is CASSYYRGSSGNTIYF. CDR3 DNA: TGTGCCAGCAGCTATTACAGGGGGAGCTCTGGAAACACCATATATTTT.

The V call is TRBV4-1, the J call TRBJ1-1, with D uncertain. Germline loops: CDR1 MGHRA, CDR2 YSYEKL. V shed 4 bases and J shed 0 bases, with 12 bases lying between them. The CDR3 runs 15 residues. The CDR3 nucleotides read TGCGCCAGCAGCCCCGTTCGCGGTTTGAACACTGAAGCTTTCTTT. Translation gives CASSPVRGLNTEAFF.

This chain connects TRBV18 to TRBJ2-1; 8 bases are shared with TRBD2. The V and J ends lost 0 bases and 2 bases, in that order; junction bases with no gene match: 3. The CDR3 sequence is 16 residues long. In germline, CDR1 is KGHSH, CDR2 LQKENI. The DNA of the CDR3 is TGTGCCAGCTCACCACCGTACGGGGGGGCCTACAATGAGCAGTTCTTC. Translation gives CASSPPYGGAYNEQFF.

The chain carries TRBV7-9 and TRBJ2-2; a possible D gene is TRBD2 (7 bases). CDR1 is SEHNR and CDR2 is FQNEAQ in the germline V gene (reference sequence). The CDR3 sequence is 16 residues long. V dropped 4 bases and J dropped 10 bases, with 22 bases sitting between them. CDR3 sequence: CASSSELRGRLEELFF. The CDR3 DNA is TGTGCCAGCAGCTCAGAGTTGCGGGGGCGATTAGAGGAGCTGTTTTTT. The full variable domain, rest sourced from reference TRBV7-9 and TRBJ2-2, is DTGVSQNPRHKITKRGQNVTFRCDPISEHNRLYWYRQTLGQGPEFLTYFQNEAQLEKSRLLSDRFSAERPKGSFSTLEIQRTEQGDSAMYLCASSSELRGRLEELFFGEGSRLTVL.

V is TRBV7-2 and J is TRBJ2-1; D might be TRBD2 (6 bases). Trimming removed 6 bases at V and 0 bases at J, with 18 bases between. The germline CDR1 and CDR2 sequences are SGHTA and FQGNSA. This CDR3 is 17 amino acids long. In nucleotides, the CDR3 is TGTGCCAGCAGTCTCGATGGAGGGGTCCTCTCCTACAATGAGCAGTTCTTC. Its protein product is CASSLDGGVLSYNEQFF.

This clone has a handful of counts. The rearrangement links TRBV7-2 to TRBJ2-5, with 7 bases identical to TRBD1. V gave up 4 bases and J gave up 4 bases; unmatched junction bases: 9. CDR1 SGHTA and CDR2 FQGNSA come from the germline V gene. This CDR3 has 15 residues. In DNA, the CDR3 is TGTGCCAGCAGCTCTAGGGGGCGAGGGCGAGAGACCCAGTACTTC. Translation: CASSSRGRGRETQYF. The complete variable domain, with remaining parts taken from reference TRBV7-2 and TRBJ2-5, reads GAGVSQSPSNKVTEKGKDVELRCDPISGHTALYWYRQSLGQGLEFLIYFQGNSAPDKSGLPSDRFSAERTGGSVSTLTIQRTQQEDSAVYLCASSSRGRGRETQYFGPGTRLLVL.

This clone appeared a few times. The genes are TRBV11-1 and TRBJ1-6; 7 nucleotides agree with TRBD1. The germline V gene has CDR1 SGHAT and CDR2 FQDESV (reference sequence). This CDR3 has 17 amino acids. The trim removed 5 bases at V and 0 bases at J, leaving 7 bases unmatched. CDR3 residues: CASSPDRASSYNSPLHF. CDR3 sequence (DNA): TGTGCCAGCAGCCCTGACAGGGCGAGCTCCTATAATTCACCCCTCCACTTT.

This chain connects TRBV14 to TRBJ2-5, with a possible D match to TRBD2 (6 bases). Trimming took 2 bases from V and 7 from J, leaving 11 bases between them. CDR1 is SGHDN, CDR2 FVKESK, per germline. The CDR3 has 13 amino acids. DNA for the CDR3: TGTGCCAGCAGCCAACGACTAGAGGGGACCCAGTACTTC. Its protein product is CASSQRLEGTQYF. The full variable domain, in which reference TRBV14 and TRBJ2-5 provide the parts outside the CDR3, is EAGVTQFPSHSVIEKGQTVTLRCDPISGHDNLYWYRRVMGKEIKFLLHFVKESKQDESGMPNNRFLAERTGGTYSTLKVQPAELEDSGVYFCASSQRLEGTQYFGPGTRLLVL.

The sample holds a few counts of this clone. As DNA, the CDR3 is TGTGCCAGCAGCCTAAGCGGGACCTTGGAGACCCAGTACTTC. It specifies CASSLSGTLETQYF. The chain has TRBV11-2 and TRBJ2-5, with 7 bases fitting TRBD2. V lost 5 bases, J lost 5 bases, and 8 bases stayed unmatched. The CDR3 has 14 residues. The germline V gene has CDR1 SGHAT and CDR2 FQNNGV.

This chain connects TRBV25-1 to TRBJ2-3; D is possibly TRBD2 (7 bases). CDR1 and CDR2 from the germline V gene are MGHDK and SYGVNS. Trimming stripped 3 bases from V and 3 bases from J, with 13 bases between. This CDR3 contains 15 residues. Here the CDR3 DNA reads TGTGCCAGCAGTGACCTCCGGGGGGCAACAGATACGCAGTATTTT. Residues: CASSDLRGATDTQYF. Complete variable domain (other parts from reference TRBV25-1 and TRBJ2-3): EADIYQTPRYLVIGTGKKITLECSQTMGHDKMYWYQQDPGMELHLIHYSYGVNSTEKGDLSSESTVSRIRTEHFPLTLESARPSHTSQYLCASSDLRGATDTQYFGPGTRLTVL.

V gene TRBV27 combines with J gene TRBJ1-1; 9 bases align to TRBD1. The junction had 4 bases not matched to a gene; V was cut back by 5 bases and J by 0 bases. The CDR3 totals 15 residues. Germline loops: CDR1 MNHEY, CDR2 SMNVEV (reference sequence). In nucleotides, the CDR3 is TGTGCCAGCAGTCCCCGACAGGGGGTGAACACTGAAGCTTTCTTT. Translating it yields CASSPRQGVNTEAFF.

This clone was counted a few times. The chain combines TRBV7-9 with TRBJ2-7; D remains ambiguous. The CDR3 runs to 16 residues. Per the germline V gene, CDR1 is SEHNR and CDR2 is FQNEAQ (reference sequence). V dropped 1 base and J dropped 2 bases, with 15 bases sitting between them. CDR3 in amino acids: CASSLGLTATTYEQYF. CDR3 in DNA: TGTGCCAGCAGCTTAGGTTTAACAGCCACCACCTACGAGCAGTACTTC.

V gene TRBV6-5 combines with J gene TRBJ2-2; D might be TRBD1 (5 bases). This CDR3 is built from 13 residues. Germline CDR1 MNHEY, CDR2 SVGAGI. Trimming took 4 bases from V and 3 from J, leaving 6 bases between them. CDR3 protein: CASSFRDTGELFF. CDR3 in DNA: TGTGCCAGCAGTTTCAGGGACACCGGGGAGCTGTTTTTT.

This clone was observed a few times. The chain couples TRBV6-5 to TRBJ2-1; D unclear. This CDR3 comprises 12 residues. Trimming cost V 4 bases and J 7 bases, with 8 bases left between them. The V gene's germline CDR1 is MNHEY and CDR2 SVGAGI. In nucleotides, the CDR3 is TGTGCCAGCAGTTCTCCGAGGAATGAGCAGTTCTTC. Protein: CASSSPRNEQFF.

The chain carries TRBV7-2 and TRBJ2-7; TRBD1 is a possible D gene (6 bases). V was clipped by 4 bases and J by 3 bases, with 16 bases between them. Germline lookup yields CDR1 SGHTA and CDR2 FQGNSA. The CDR3 sequence is 15 residues long. CDR3 bases: TGTGCCAGCAGCTCGCTAGAAGGGGGACGCTACGAGCAGTACTTC. Translation gives CASSSLEGGRYEQYF.

This clone was recorded a few times. The J gene is TRBJ2-5, the V gene TRBV28; D is uncertain. Germline CDR1 is MDHEN and CDR2 is SYDVKM. The CDR3 extends over 12 amino acids. Trimming cost V 6 bases and J 5 bases, with 10 bases left between them. The CDR3, as DNA: TGTGCCAGCAGCTTTGCTCAGGAGACCCAGTACTTC. Translation gives CASSFAQETQYF.

In this sample, this clone turned up a few times. V is TRBV7-9 and J is TRBJ1-1, with 7 nucleotides matching TRBD1. Germline V gives CDR1 SEHNR, CDR2 FQNEAQ (reference sequence). The CDR3 runs 15 residues. After removal of 5 bases from V and 1 base from J, the junction contained 7 bases not matched to a gene. The CDR3, as DNA: TGTGCCAGCAGCGCCAGGACAGGCAAGAACACTGAAGCTTTCTTT. This gives the protein CASSARTGKNTEAFF.

V and J are TRBV29-1 and TRBJ1-5; the D gene is possibly TRBD1 (5 bases). The CDR3 sequence is 13 residues long. Germline V gene data show CDR1 as SQVTM and CDR2 as ANQGSEA. The ends were cut back, 4 bases at V and 5 bases at J, with 12 bases in the middle. CDR3 sequence (DNA): TGCAGCGTTGGGTGGGGGGTTGATCAGCCCCAGCATTTT. This encodes CSVGWGVDQPQHF.

The genes are TRBV5-1 and TRBJ1-2; D possibly corresponds to TRBD1 (5 bases). Trimming took 1 base from V and 2 from J, leaving 9 bases between them. The CDR3 totals 14 residues. Looked up from germline, CDR1 is SGHRS and CDR2 is YFSETQ. CDR3 sequence (DNA): TGCGCCAGCAGCTTGCACAAGGGGAACTATGGCTACACCTTC. Translating gives CASSLHKGNYGYTF.

This clone has just a few counts. This rearrangement joins TRBV4-1 to TRBJ2-4; 13 nucleotides match TRBD2. Germline V gene lookup returns CDR1 MGHRA and CDR2 YSYEKL. V shed 1 base and J 7 bases; nucleotides not matched to a gene: 1. The CDR3 is 15 amino acids. The CDR3: CASSQGLAGGNIQYF. Written as DNA, the CDR3 is TGCGCCAGCAGCCAAGGACTAGCGGGGGGTAACATTCAGTACTTC.

This rearrangement joins TRBV7-8 to TRBJ2-5; 12 bases are shared with TRBD2. Germline V gene data show CDR1 as SGHVS and CDR2 as FQNEAQ. This CDR3 comprises 16 residues. Trimming cost V 0 bases and J 4 bases; bases outside gene matches: 3. CDR3 sequence: CASSLALAGGVETQYF. CDR3 in DNA: TGTGCCAGCAGCTTAGCACTAGCGGGGGGTGTAGAGACCCAGTACTTC.

This clone was picked up a small number of times. The rearrangement uses TRBV23-1 and TRBJ2-7; 9 positions agree with TRBD1. TRBV23-1 has ORF status, its function being uncertain. This CDR3 spans 13 amino acids. The ends lost 11 bases at V and 2 bases at J; junction bases unmatched: 7. CDR3 loop: CASDHRGPYEQYF. The CDR3, as DNA: TGCGCCTCGGACCACAGGGGGCCCTACGAGCAGTACTTC.

The rearrangement joins TRBV7-2 to TRBJ2-3; D might be TRBD2 (5 bases). V gave up 6 bases and J gave up 2 bases, with 18 bases separating them. Germline-derived CDR1 and CDR2 are SGHTA and FQGNSA. CDR3 length equals 16 residues. CDR3 sequence: CASRSGLGFPTDTQYF. The CDR3 DNA is TGTGCCAGCAGGTCTGGACTGGGCTTCCCCACAGATACGCAGTATTTT.

This clone has just a few counts. This chain connects TRBV5-1 to TRBJ2-1; 7 bases align to TRBD2. Per the germline V gene, CDR1 is SGHRS and CDR2 is YFSETQ. The ends lost 0 bases at V and 3 bases at J; junction bases unmatched: 6. The CDR3 runs to 16 residues. In DNA form, the CDR3 reads TGCGCCAGCAGCTTGGTGGCTAGCGGAAACTACAATGAGCAGTTCTTC. Its translation: CASSLVASGNYNEQFF.